A selection of T cell receptor beta chains follows, all from one sample in a study of identical twins. TCRdb reprocessed the 5' RACE reads via MiXCR and lists one record per CDR3 protein. The sample shows about 550,000 distinct CDR3 sequences, around 22% of them seen only once. These same data were also listed under a study on yellow fever vaccine responses in identical twins.

The sample consisted of CD4+ T cells sorted from blood. These receptors were obtained from a woman between 18 and 29 years old in good health. The CDR3 runs from the conserved cysteine through the conserved F or W. Fields, in order: V gene, D gene, J gene, clone size, CDR3 length, CDR3 DNA, CDR3 protein. A D gene is named only where the DNA matches it firmly. Rows give clone size only sometimes, using once, few, many, or a class for an expanded clone.

TRBV5-6	-	TRBJ2-2	-	12	TGTGCCAGCACCTTGGGTACCGGGGAGCTGTTTTTT	CASTLGTGELFF
TRBV10-3	-	TRBJ1-5	few	15	TGTGCCATCAGTGAAAGGGGTTATAGCAATCAGCCCCAGCATTTT	CAISERGYSNQPQHF
TRBV12-3/TRBV12-4	-	TRBJ2-7	few	14	TGTGCCAGCAGATACAGGGACGCTTCCTACGAGCAGTACTTC	CASRYRDASYEQYF
TRBV5-1	TRBD1	TRBJ2-1	many	17	TGCGCCAGCAGCTTGGTACCCCCAGGGGGCACCCTGAATGAGCAGTTCTTC	CASSLVPPGGTLNEQFF
TRBV10-3	-	TRBJ2-1	few	14	TGTGCCATCATGGATCCCGGTTGGAACAATGAGCAGTTCTTC	CAIMDPGWNNEQFF
TRBV7-9	TRBD1	TRBJ1-1	few	14	TGTGCCAGCACCGCGGACAGGGCGAACACTGAAGCTTTCTTT	CASTADRANTEAFF
TRBV9	TRBD2	TRBJ2-2	-	15	TGTGCCAGCAGCGCACGGGGGGTCCTCACCGGGGAGCTGTTTTTT	CASSARGVLTGELFF
TRBV9	-	TRBJ2-1	-	12	TGTGCCAGCAGCGCTTTCAATGATGAGCAGTTCTTC	CASSAFNDEQFF
TRBV5-1	TRBD2	TRBJ2-2	-	16	TGCGCCAGCAGCTCTAATAGCGGGGAGATCACCGGGGAGCTGTTTTTT	CASSSNSGEITGELFF
TRBV11-3	TRBD2	TRBJ2-2	-	16	TGTGCCAGCAGCGCAACTAGCGGAACGAACACCGGGGAGCTGTTTTTT	CASSATSGTNTGELFF
TRBV4-1	-	TRBJ2-1	-	16	TGCGCCAGCAGCCAAGATGGTGGGCTCCGTCCCTGGGAGCAGTTCTTC	CASSQDGGLRPWEQFF
TRBV10-3	-	TRBJ1-1	-	14	TGTGCCATCAGTGAAAGGGGAACGGGCTCTGAAGCTTTCTTT	CAISERGTGSEAFF
TRBV7-9	TRBD2	TRBJ2-7	-	16	TGTGCCAGCAGCATCATAGCGGGAGGGATTGGCTACGAGCAGTACTTC	CASSIIAGGIGYEQYF
TRBV7-3	TRBD2	TRBJ2-1	few	17	TGTGCCAGCAGCTTATCGTCTAGCGGGTTTTTCTACAATGAGCAGTTCTTC	CASSLSSSGFFYNEQFF
TRBV6-6	-	TRBJ2-1	-	13	TGTGCCAGCAGTTTCGGTACGGAGGATGAGCAGTTCTTC	CASSFGTEDEQFF
TRBV3-1	-	TRBJ1-4	-	14	TGTGCCAGCAGCCCAGGGCGGACTAATGAAAAACTGTTTTTT	CASSPGRTNEKLFF
TRBV3-1	-	TRBJ2-1	few	16	TGTGCCAGCAGCCGGGGGACACCAAGACCTACCTATGAGCAGTTCTTC	CASSRGTPRPTYEQFF
TRBV6-1	-	TRBJ2-7	-	19	TGTGCCAGCAGTGAACGTGAGGGTATGCAGGGACTCCTCTCCTACGAGCAGTACTTC	CASSEREGMQGLLSYEQYF
TRBV29-1	TRBD2	TRBJ2-5	-	13	TGCAGCGGGCTAGCGGGAGTCCGAGAGACCCAGTACTTC	CSGLAGVRETQYF
TRBV11-2	TRBD1	TRBJ2-1	few	18	TGTGCCAGCAGCTCTCCCAGTGGGGGGACAGGGAGATACAATGAGCAGTTCTTC	CASSSPSGGTGRYNEQFF
TRBV19	-	TRBJ2-3	few	14	TGTGCCAGTAGCGGAGGGCGTTGGGAAGATACGCAGTATTTT	CASSGGRWEDTQYF
TRBV18	-	TRBJ1-6	-	15	TGTGCCAGCTCACCCGGACAGTTGAATAATTCACCCCTCCACTTT	CASSPGQLNNSPLHF
TRBV5-1	-	TRBJ1-6	few	14	TGCGCCAGCAGCTTACTGGAGAATAATTCACCCCTCCACTTT	CASSLLENNSPLHF
TRBV29-1	TRBD1	TRBJ2-1	few	13	TGCAGCGTGGGACAGGGGCCCTACAATGAGCAGTTCTTC	CSVGQGPYNEQFF
TRBV3-1	TRBD2	TRBJ2-1	-	16	TGTGCCAGCAGCCCCCGTCGAGCGGGAGCTGGCAATGAGCAGTTCTTC	CASSPRRAGAGNEQFF